One sample yielded the 24 T cell receptor beta chains listed below, sequenced in a study of T cell changes during pregnancy in multiple sclerosis. This table comes from immunoSEQ multiplex PCR, and its TCRdb copy is limited to in-frame clones, with some not included. The table shows 50,000 or so clones, with roughly 92% occurring only once. The sample here was CD4+ T cells from peripheral blood mononuclear cells, taken before pregnancy. These receptors all stem from a female donor with multiple sclerosis, enrolled in a pregnancy study.

The chain couples TRBV5-1 to TRBJ1-2; TRBD1 matches 7 bases. CDR3 length: 14 residues. V dropped 4 bases and J dropped 1; count of bases not matched to a gene: 4. Germline lookup yields CDR1 SGHRS and CDR2 YFSETQ. CDR3: CASSIRDSNYGYTF. The CDR3 nucleotides read TGCGCCAGCAGCATCCGGGACAGTAACTATGGCTACACCTTC.

The CDR3 DNA sequence: TGTGCCAGCAGCTTAGGTAGTAGCGGGGAACAAGAGACCCAGTACTTC. This translates into CASSLGSSGEQETQYF. The gene calls are TRBV7-2 and TRBJ2-5; 8 nucleotides agree with TRBD2. Trimming removed 1 base from V and 2 bases from J; junction bases left unmatched: 6. CDR1 and CDR2 (germline): SGHTA, FQGNSA. The CDR3 length is 16 residues. Full variable domain (outside the CDR3, taken from reference TRBV7-2 and TRBJ2-5): GAGVSQSPSNKVTEKGKDVELRCDPISGHTALYWYRQSLGQGLEFLIYFQGNSAPDKSGLPSDRFSAERTGGSVSTLTIQRTQQEDSAVYLCASSLGSSGEQETQYFGPGTRLLVL.

V is TRBV5-1 and J is TRBJ2-1, with 11 bases lining up with TRBD2. CDR3 length: 16 amino acids. After removal of 4 bases from V and 0 bases from J, the junction contained 3 bases not matched to a gene. Per the germline V gene, CDR1 is SGHRS and CDR2 is YFSETQ. The CDR3 reads CASSLGLAGSYNEQFF. CDR3 coding DNA: TGCGCCAGCAGCCTAGGACTAGCGGGCTCCTACAATGAGCAGTTCTTC.

This clone has more than one count but fewer than ten. The chain carries TRBV29-1 and TRBJ2-5; weak D call: TRBD1 (6 bases). The V end was cut by 6 bases, the J end by 5 bases, with 19 bases between. Germline CDR1 and CDR2: SQVTM and ANQGSEA. The CDR3 has 14 residues. CDR3 DNA: TGCAGCGTAGGGGGATCTTACGGCGCGGAGACCCAGTACTTC. Translation: CSVGGSYGAETQYF. Looking up the rest from reference TRBV29-1 and TRBJ2-5 gives the full variable domain: SAVISQKPSRDICQRGTSLTIQCQVDSQVTMMFWYRQQPGQSLTLIATANQGSEATYESGFVIDKFPISRPNLTFSTLTVSNMSPEDSSIYLCSVGGSYGAETQYFGPGTRLLVL.

V is TRBV21-1 and J is TRBJ2-7; TRBD2 is taken as the D call from the table, unchecked against the DNA. TRBV21-1 is recorded as a pseudogene. CDR3 length: 18 residues. The CDR3: CASSPRKRGLAGSYEQYF. The CDR3 nucleotides read TGTGCCAGCAGCCCCCGAAAAAGAGGACTAGCGGGGTCCTACGAGCAGTACTTC.

This clone was detected only once. The CDR3 region has the DNA TGTGCCAGCAGCTTAACGGGCGGGAGCACAGATACGCAGTATTTT. Residues: CASSLTGGSTDTQYF. The gene calls are TRBV7-3 and TRBJ2-3, with TRBD2 as a possible D gene (5 bases). V was clipped by 0 bases and J by 0 bases, with 7 bases between them. This CDR3 is 15 amino acids long. The germline CDR1 and CDR2 sequences are SGHTA and FQGTGA. Combining the CDR3 with reference TRBV7-3 and TRBJ2-3 gives the whole variable domain GAGVSQTPSNKVTEKGKYVELRCDPISGHTALYWYRQSLGQGPEFLIYFQGTGAADDSGLPNDRFFAVRPEGSVSTLKIQRTERGDSAVYLCASSLTGGSTDTQYFGPGTRLTVL.

The chain has TRBV7-9 and TRBJ1-1, with 7 bases matching TRBD1. There are 16 residues in the CDR3. V was pared by 8 bases and J by 4 bases, with 16 bases of the junction left unmatched. Germline CDR1 is SEHNR and CDR2 is FQNEAQ (reference sequence). CDR3 protein: CASSRTGTVGTTEAFF. The DNA for the CDR3 is TGTGCCAGCTCCCGTACGGGGACAGTAGGCACCACTGAAGCTTTCTTT.

CDR3 residues: CASRKTGVGTDTQYF. CDR3 in DNA: TGCGCCAGCAGAAAAACGGGGGTCGGCACAGATACGCAGTATTTT. This rearrangement joins TRBV5-1 to TRBJ2-3, with TRBD2 as a possible D gene (6 bases). The V end was cut by 5 bases, the J end by 1 base, with 14 bases between. CDR3 length equals 15 residues. Germline loops: CDR1 SGHRS, CDR2 YFSETQ.

The chain recombines TRBV5-8 with TRBJ2-7, with 7 bases lining up with TRBD1. J lost 3 bases, V lost 4 bases, and 10 bases had no gene match. CDR1 is SGHTS, CDR2 YDEGEE, per germline. This CDR3 region has 15 residues. DNA of the CDR3: TGTGCCAGCAGCCAACGTTGGACAGGCTACTACGAGCAGTACTTC. Its protein product is CASSQRWTGYYEQYF.

The chain recombines TRBV28 with TRBJ2-7, with D tentatively TRBD1 (6 bases). V was trimmed by 4 bases and J by 1 base, leaving 14 bases between them. Germline lookup yields CDR1 MDHEN and CDR2 SYDVKM. The CDR3 is made up of 15 amino acids. CDR3 residues: CASSSHRVSSYEQYF. The CDR3 coding sequence is TGTGCCAGCAGTTCCCACAGGGTTTCTTCCTACGAGCAGTACTTC.

V gene TRBV27 combines with J gene TRBJ2-7, with a possible D match to TRBD2 (6 bases). The CDR3 contains 18 residues. CDR1 and CDR2 from the germline V gene are MNHEY and SMNVEV (reference sequence). V lost 2 bases to trimming and J lost 2 bases, with 22 bases between them. Here the CDR3 reads CASSLRFLGLAAPYEQYF. The CDR3 nucleotides read TGTGCCAGCAGTTTAAGGTTCCTGGGGTTAGCGGCTCCCTACGAGCAGTACTTC.

This sequence joins TRBV2 and TRBJ1-1, with a weak D call TRBD1 (5 bases). V dropped 2 bases and J dropped 3 bases, with 16 bases sitting between them. The CDR3 contains 16 residues. Germline loops: CDR1 SNHLY, CDR2 FYNNEI. In DNA form, the CDR3 reads TGTGCCAGCAGTGAAAACCTGGCAGGGCAGGACACTGAAGCTTTCTTT. Translation gives CASSENLAGQDTEAFF.

With regard to this clone: A junction boundary mismatches the germline segment, possibly from a read error. This chain connects TRBV6-5 to TRBJ2-7; TRBD2 is a possible D gene (6 bases). This CDR3 region has 14 residues. Germline V gene data show CDR1 as MNHEY and CDR2 as SVGAGI. CDR3 protein: CASRMTRSPYQQYF. CDR3 nucleotides: TGTGCCAGCAGAATGACTAGGAGCCCCTACCAGCAGTACTTC.

This clone appeared a single time. The rearrangement joins TRBV19 to TRBJ2-2; TRBD1 matches 7 bases. The junction had 2 bases not matched to a gene; V was cut back by 3 bases and J by 1 base. The CDR3 runs to 15 residues. Per germline, CDR1 LNHDA and CDR2 SQIVND (reference sequence). CDR3 amino acids: CASSIRTGNTGELFF. CDR3 nucleotides: TGTGCCAGTAGTATCAGGACAGGGAACACCGGGGAGCTGTTTTTT.

The chain couples TRBV12-2 to TRBJ2-5; the D call in the table, TRBD2, was not verified against the DNA. TRBV12-2 is an annotated pseudogene. The CDR3 is 16 residues long. DNA of the CDR3: TGTGCAAGTCGCTTCGAGGGCGGAGGGCCAGGGGAGACCCAGTACTTC. This sequence encodes CASRFEGGGPGETQYF.

V gene TRBV28 combines with J gene TRBJ1-5; 8 nucleotides agree with TRBD1. With V trimmed by 8 bases and J by 4 bases, 4 bases remained unmatched. The CDR3 is made up of 13 amino acids. Germline V gene sequence: CDR1 MDHEN, CDR2 SYDVKM. The CDR3, as DNA: TGTGCCAGCGCGGACAGGGATAATCAGCCCCAGCATTTT. Amino acid sequence: CASADRDNQPQHF.

The V call is TRBV19, the J call TRBJ2-6, with D perhaps matching TRBD1 (6 bases). Germline V gene data show CDR1 as LNHDA and CDR2 as SQIVND (reference sequence). Trimming removed 6 bases from V and 0 bases from J, with 18 bases in between. This CDR3 contains 18 residues. CDR3: CASSNFYRALSGANVLTF. DNA for the CDR3: TGTGCCAGTAGCAACTTTTACAGGGCTCTCTCTGGGGCCAACGTCCTGACTTTC.

The chain carries TRBV5-1 and TRBJ1-2, with 7 bases matching TRBD1. Germline V gene lookup returns CDR1 SGHRS and CDR2 YFSETQ. J gave up 6 bases and V 4 bases, and 12 bases lay outside the gene matches. The CDR3 runs 15 residues. This CDR3 reads CASSTNRQGQDGYTF. Written as DNA, the CDR3 is TGCGCCAGCAGCACAAACCGACAGGGTCAGGATGGCTACACCTTC. Drawing the rest from reference TRBV5-1 and TRBJ1-2, the complete variable domain is KAGVTQTPRYLIKTRGQQVTLSCSPISGHRSVSWYQQTPGQGLQFLFEYFSETQRNKGNFPGRFSGRQFSNSRSEMNVSTLELGDSALYLCASSTNRQGQDGYTFGSGTRLTVV.

Only a few counts were recorded for this clone. The chain carries TRBV7-8 and TRBJ2-1; 13 positions agree with TRBD2. The ends lost 6 bases at V and 10 bases at J; junction bases unmatched: 9. Per germline, CDR1 SGHVS and CDR2 FQNEAQ. The CDR3 has 15 amino acids. CDR3 residues: CASSFTSGRAREQFF. The CDR3, as DNA: TGTGCCAGCAGTTTTACTAGCGGGAGGGCCCGGGAGCAGTTCTTC. Full variable domain (outside the CDR3, taken from reference TRBV7-8 and TRBJ2-1): GAGVSQSPRYKVAKRGQDVALRCDPISGHVSLFWYQQALGQGPEFLTYFQNEAQLDKSGLPSDRFFAERPEGSVSTLKIQRTQQEDSAVYLCASSFTSGRAREQFFGPGTRLTVL.

The chain employs TRBV6-5 and TRBJ1-2; the D is unclear. Trimming cost V 4 bases and J 5 bases, with 8 bases left between them. Germline assignment: CDR1 MNHEY and CDR2 SVGAGI. The CDR3 is 12 residues long. For the CDR3, the DNA is TGTGCCAGCAGTTCCACATCTTATGGCTACACCTTC. Translation: CASSSTSYGYTF.

The J gene is TRBJ2-3, the V gene TRBV9; 8 bases match TRBD2. V gave up 3 bases and J gave up 3 bases; unmatched junction bases: 9. CDR3 length: 16 residues. In germline, CDR1 is SGDLS, CDR2 YYNGEE. CDR3: CASSARGSGKTDTQYF. The CDR3 nucleotides are TGTGCCAGCAGCGCGAGGGGTAGCGGGAAAACAGATACGCAGTATTTT.

The chain employs TRBV18 and TRBJ1-3, with 8 positions matching TRBD1. Germline CDR1 KGHSH, CDR2 LQKENI. The V gene end was trimmed by 3 bases and the J gene end by 0 bases; junction bases not matched to a gene: 1. This CDR3 region has 15 residues. Written as DNA, the CDR3 is TGTGCCAGCTCACCCGGGACAGGCTCTGGAAACACCATATATTTT. This codes for CASSPGTGSGNTIYF.

The count of this clone is one. The V call is TRBV18, the J call TRBJ2-1; the match to TRBD2 covers 11 bases. V lost 6 bases, J lost 4 bases, and 29 bases stayed unmatched. The CDR3 has 23 amino acids. CDR1 is KGHSH and CDR2 is LQKENI in the germline V gene. The CDR3 DNA reads TGTGCCAGCTCGCTGCAGGGCCCTAGCGGGGGGACTCGGACGACAAGGACTTACAATGAGCAGTTCTTC. As protein: CASSLQGPSGGTRTTRTYNEQFF.

This rearrangement joins TRBV4-2 to TRBJ1-2, with 8 positions matching TRBD1. Losses at the gene ends were 0 bases for V and 7 bases for J; bases not matched to a gene: 4. Germline V gives CDR1 LGHNA, CDR2 YNFKEQ. The length of the CDR3 is 14 residues. CDR3 DNA: TGTGCCAGCAGCCAAGACAGGGGGCTTCGTGGCTACACCTTC. It encodes CASSQDRGLRGYTF.